The 3 T cell receptor beta chains reported below all come from one sample, sequenced in a study of blood T cell repertoires in COVID-19. Generated by immunoSEQ multiplex PCR, the TCRdb table keeps only in-frame clones and is missing some. The profile covers around 190,000 clones, with approximately 87% appearing a single time and about a fifth taken by the ten largest. Sequencing used peripheral blood. The receptor set was obtained from an older man with active or convalescent COVID-19.

In its sample, this clone was seen a few times. The chain links TRBV7-2 to TRBJ1-2, with 9 bases identical to TRBD1. From germline, CDR1 is SGHTA and CDR2 FQGNSA. The V gene end was trimmed by 5 bases and the J gene end by 6 bases; junction bases not matched to a gene: 4. The length of the CDR3 is 13 residues. The CDR3 bases are TGTGCCAGCAGCCCACGGACAGGGGATGGCTACACCTTC. This translates into CASSPRTGDGYTF.

The J gene is TRBJ2-5, the V gene TRBV18; D is uncertain. Trimming removed 5 bases from V and 5 bases from J, with 15 bases in between. Germline-derived CDR1 and CDR2 are KGHSH and LQKENI. The CDR3 runs 14 residues. CDR3 region: CASSTRRGGETQYF. CDR3 nucleotides: TGTGCCAGCTCAACACGACGCGGTGGGGAGACCCAGTACTTC.

CDR3 nucleotides: TGTGCCAGTAGTTTTGGACTGCACTCTGGGGCCAACGTCCTGACTTTC. This encodes CASSFGLHSGANVLTF. This chain connects TRBV19 to TRBJ2-6; D perhaps matches TRBD2 (5 bases). Germline V gives CDR1 LNHDA, CDR2 SQIVND (reference sequence). This CDR3 region has 16 residues. The ends were cut back, 5 bases at V and 0 bases at J, with 11 bases in the middle.